The text below deals with one TCR beta chain. The source of the sample is a study of blood T cells in healthy people across ages. It was with a sample-barcoded 5' primer and a J-beta primer mix that a second PCR of roughly 7 to 12 cycles was run. Researchers report that a template-switch adaptor with 12 random nucleotides tagged each cDNA molecule. TCRdb re-called the 5' RACE reads with MiXCR, one entry per CDR3 protein. Here the sample spans fewer than 1,000,000 distinct CDR3 sequences, less than 60% being singletons. Germline CDR1 SGHTA, CDR2 FQGTGA. The CDR3 contains 19 residues. With 4 bases clipped from V and 4 bases from J, the junction kept 20 bases outside the gene matches.

The chain couples TRBV7-3 to TRBJ2-3; TRBD2 aligns across 7 bases. Material: blood. The TCR was taken from an elderly man in good health. DNA for the CDR3: TGTGCCAGCAGCTCTTCCCCCTTCCCTTCGGCGGGAGCGGCAGATACGCAGTATTTT. Its protein product is CASSSSPFPSAGAADTQYF.